Below are 28 T cell receptor beta chains sequenced from a single sample in a study of T-cell reconstitution after alpha-beta-depleted transplantation in children. Preparing the TCRbeta library involved the use of unique molecular identifiers. Via MiXCR, TCRdb re-called the PCR reads, giving one row per CDR3 protein. The repertoire holds 500,000 to 750,000 distinct CDR3 sequences, with roughly 13% as singletons. The sample in question was PBMCs, mostly from graft donor cells, obtained 360 days after TCRalphabeta/CD19-depleted stem cell transplant. The receptors here all came from a male patient between 5 and 17 years old who had a stem cell transplant for acute myeloid leukemia, so the T cells may come from the graft donor.

The V and J genes are TRBV12-3 or TRBV12-4 and TRBJ2-7; 12 bases match TRBD1. Unmatched junction bases numbered 4, after V lost 2 bases and J lost 5 bases. The CDR3 consists of 15 residues. This CDR3 reads CASSLPGQGAHEQYF. In DNA, the CDR3 is TGTGCCAGCAGTTTACCGGGACAGGGGGCCCACGAGCAGTACTTC.

This clonotype was counted between two and nine times. The chain employs TRBV20-1 and TRBJ2-7, with TRBD2 identical over 7 bases. V was pared by 6 bases and J by 0 bases, with 5 bases of the junction left unmatched. This CDR3 has 13 residues. Per germline, CDR1 DFQATT and CDR2 SNEGSKA (reference sequence). CDR3 in amino acids: CSAPPSGSYEQYF. DNA of the CDR3: TGCAGTGCCCCCCCTAGCGGCTCCTACGAGCAGTACTTC.

This clonotype has at least ten counts. This chain joins TRBV7-2 and TRBJ2-7; D is unresolved. Germline V gene sequence: CDR1 SGHTA, CDR2 FQGNSA. The CDR3 runs to 14 residues. Between the trimmed V and J ends, which lost 1 base and 0 bases, there was a span of 7 bases. As DNA, the CDR3 is TGTGCCAGCAGCTTAGGTGGTACCTCCTACGAGCAGTACTTC. It yields the protein CASSLGGTSYEQYF.

This clonotype was counted a few times. The V gene is TRBV7-8, the J gene TRBJ1-5; D call uncertain. Germline CDR1 and CDR2: SGHVS and FQNEAQ. This CDR3 comprises 17 residues. V was shortened by 1 base and J by 3 bases, with 16 bases between the two germline ends. CDR3 protein: CASSLGIWEGPNQPQHF. The CDR3 DNA reads as TGTGCCAGCAGCTTAGGAATTTGGGAAGGGCCCAATCAGCCCCAGCATTTT.

The sample holds many counts of this clonotype. The V call is TRBV7-4, the J call TRBJ2-7; the D call may be TRBD1 or TRBD2 (5 bases each). Germline lookup yields CDR1 SGHVT and CDR2 SQSDAQ. The CDR3 loop spans 13 amino acids. V shed 10 bases and J shed 7 bases, with 20 bases lying between them. This chain's CDR3 is CATPRDPIWEQYF. Written as DNA, the CDR3 is TGTGCCACCCCCCGGGACCCTATTTGGGAGCAGTACTTC.

This clonotype has just a few counts. CDR3 in amino acids: CSARDPGLAGRTWTDTQYF. In nucleotides, the CDR3 is TGCAGTGCTAGAGATCCAGGGCTAGCGGGCCGTACGTGGACAGATACGCAGTATTTT. The chain has TRBV20-1 and TRBJ2-3; 8 positions match TRBD2. Germline loops: CDR1 DFQATT, CDR2 SNEGSKA (reference sequence). V trimming: 0 bases; J trimming: 3 bases; junction bases outside the gene matches: 17. The CDR3 contains 19 residues.

Note on this clonotype: A much bigger clone sits one base away, suggesting this may be a read error. The V gene is TRBV6-1, the J gene TRBJ2-7; D is unresolved. CDR1 is MNHNS and CDR2 is SASEGT in the germline V gene. CDR3 length: 16 residues. V lost 11 bases to trimming and J lost 0 bases, with 23 bases between them. In DNA form, the CDR3 reads TGTGCCTGCACCCTTATGGGTCCACCGGGCTCCTACGAGCAGTACTTC. Translation gives CACTLMGPPGSYEQYF.

V and J are TRBV4-3 and TRBJ2-7, with D tentatively TRBD2 (6 bases). The CDR3 is 18 amino acids. Trimming left V 4 bases short and J 3 bases short, with 25 bases between. Per the germline V gene, CDR1 is LGHNA and CDR2 is YSLEER. Written as DNA, the CDR3 is TGCGCCAGCAGCCGAGTAGCAGTGGGAGATGCGGAGGGCTACGAGCAGTACTTC. Translating it yields CASSRVAVGDAEGYEQYF.

This chain links TRBV7-6 with TRBJ2-5; tentative D call: TRBD2 (7 bases). The CDR3 length is 15 residues. Trimming cost V 4 bases and J 4 bases, with 16 bases left between them. From germline, CDR1 is SGHVS and CDR2 FNYEAQ. The CDR3, as DNA: TGTGCCAGCAGCTCCTTTCCGGGGGGCCCAGAGACCCAGTACTTC. Its protein is CASSSFPGGPETQYF.

This clonotype was observed a handful of times. This sequence joins TRBV12-3 or TRBV12-4 and TRBJ2-1; tentative D call: TRBD2 (5 bases). Trimming removed 6 bases at V and 9 bases at J, with 15 bases between. The CDR3 spans 13 residues. The DNA for the CDR3 is TGTGCCAGCAGCCGGACTGGCGTGGGTGAGCAGTTCTTC. This translates into CASSRTGVGEQFF.

In its sample, this clonotype was seen a few times. V is TRBV2 and J is TRBJ2-1; 8 bases line up with TRBD2. V was clipped by 6 bases and J by 6 bases; unmatched bases: 19. Germline loops: CDR1 SNHLY, CDR2 FYNNEI. The CDR3 extends over 18 amino acids. The DNA of the CDR3 is TGTGCCAGCAGGGGTCACGAGTGGGGACTAGGTCAGGTCAATGAGCAGTTCTTC. It encodes CASRGHEWGLGQVNEQFF.

This clonotype has ten or more counts. The chain combines TRBV27 with TRBJ2-5; possibly TRBD1 for D (8 bases). From germline, CDR1 is MNHEY and CDR2 SMNVEV (reference sequence). The V and J ends lost 4 bases and 4 bases respectively, with 16 bases between them. The CDR3 has 15 amino acids. The CDR3 DNA sequence: TGTGCCAGCAGTTCCGGACAGGGAGGGGGAGAGACCCAGTACTTC. Protein sequence: CASSSGQGGGETQYF.

The sample holds many counts of this clonotype. The chain carries TRBV5-5 and TRBJ1-5; no clear D. The CDR3 consists of 16 residues. Trimming stripped 1 base from V and 0 bases from J, with 11 bases between. Germline V gene data show CDR1 as SGHKS and CDR2 as YYEKEE (reference sequence). CDR3 in DNA: TGTGCCAGCAGCTTGTTAGGAATTTATAGCAATCAGCCCCAGCATTTT. This sequence encodes CASSLLGIYSNQPQHF.

This clonotype was counted at least ten times. This chain connects TRBV6-1 to TRBJ2-5, with unresolved D. The CDR3 length is 11 residues. The germline V gene has CDR1 MNHNS and CDR2 SASEGT. Between the trimmed V and J ends, which lost 4 bases and 4 bases, there was a span of 4 bases. The DNA for the CDR3 is TGTGCCAGCAGTGGGATAGAGACCCAGTACTTC. Its translation is CASSGIETQYF.

This clonotype was detected only a few times. The V call is TRBV28, the J call TRBJ1-5; D gene unclear. Trimming removed 3 bases at V and 7 bases at J, with 10 bases between. This CDR3 is 13 amino acids long. Germline lookup yields CDR1 MDHEN and CDR2 SYDVKM. The DNA for the CDR3 is TGTGCCAGCAGTTTCTTCACCGGGCAGCCCCAGCATTTT. Translating gives CASSFFTGQPQHF.

This clonotype was observed many times. The genes are TRBV5-1 and TRBJ2-2, with 7 bases fitting TRBD1. V trimming: 6 bases; J trimming: 4 bases; junction bases outside the gene matches: 12. Looked up from germline, CDR1 is SGHRS and CDR2 is YFSETQ. This CDR3 comprises 16 residues. In DNA form, the CDR3 reads TGCGCCAGCATCCTACAGACAGGGTCGACCACCGGGGAGCTGTTTTTT. It is translated as CASILQTGSTTGELFF.

This clonotype was seen more than once but under ten times. This chain links TRBV5-1 with TRBJ1-2; D call uncertain. The germline V gene encodes CDR1 SGHRS and CDR2 YFSETQ. This CDR3 contains 17 residues. The V end was cut by 5 bases, the J end by 6 bases, with 26 bases between. The CDR3 DNA reads TGCGCCAGCAGAAATTGGACGGTCAGTAGTTGGGAGGATGGCTACACCTTC. It yields the protein CASRNWTVSSWEDGYTF.

Ten or more counts support this clonotype. This chain uses TRBV4-3 with TRBJ1-2; TRBD1 matches at 7 bases. The V segment lost 0 bases and the J segment 4 bases; nucleotides outside the gene matches: 5. CDR3 length: 15 residues. CDR1 and CDR2 from the germline V gene are LGHNA and YSLEER. The CDR3 here is CASSQESTGIYGYTF. As DNA, the CDR3 is TGCGCCAGCAGCCAAGAGTCGACAGGGATCTATGGCTACACCTTC.

V and J are TRBV5-6 and TRBJ1-2; a weak D match, TRBD1 (5 bases). V lost 4 bases and J 0 bases, leaving 16 bases between the germline ends. The CDR3 extends over 16 amino acids. Germline V gives CDR1 SGHDT, CDR2 YYEEEE. The CDR3 DNA follows: TGTGCCAGCAGCCCCGGTAGGGGACCGTCTAACTATGGCTACACCTTC. Translating gives CASSPGRGPSNYGYTF.

Many counts were recorded for this clonotype. The chain employs TRBV7-9 and TRBJ2-7; 9 nucleotides line up with TRBD1. The CDR3 is 13 residues long. Germline V gene lookup returns CDR1 SEHNR and CDR2 FQNEAQ (reference sequence). V lost 10 bases to trimming and J lost 4 bases; unmatched junction nucleotides: 8. CDR3: CATLTTGGYEQYF. The DNA for the CDR3 is TGTGCCACCCTCACGACAGGGGGATACGAGCAGTACTTC.

The chain couples TRBV18 to TRBJ2-7; maybe TRBD2 (7 bases). From germline, CDR1 is KGHSH and CDR2 LQKENI. The CDR3 contains 13 residues. The V and J ends lost 6 bases and 5 bases respectively, with 14 bases between them. The CDR3 DNA is TGTGCCAGCTCCCCCGGGGGGCTGAACGAGCAGTACTTC. This encodes CASSPGGLNEQYF.

V usage is TRBV6-5 and J usage is TRBJ2-5; D is unclear. The germline V and J ends were trimmed by 4 bases and 7 bases, with 13 bases remaining between them. Per germline, CDR1 MNHEY and CDR2 SVGAGI. The CDR3 loop spans 13 amino acids. The CDR3 region is CASSSINLGTQYF. The DNA for the CDR3 is TGTGCCAGCAGTTCGATTAATTTAGGGACCCAGTACTTC.

This clonotype was counted ten times or more. The genes are TRBV29-1 and TRBJ2-7; D possibly corresponds to TRBD1 (6 bases). The CDR3 has 11 residues. V was shortened by 4 bases and J by 6 bases, with 10 bases between the two germline ends. Germline CDR1 SQVTM, CDR2 ANQGSEA. Here the CDR3 DNA reads TGCAGCGTTGCGGGACACGGCGAGCAGTACGTC. It translates to CSVAGHGEQYV.

The sample holds a few counts of this clonotype. J is TRBJ1-3 and V is TRBV6-6; D is uncertain. V dropped 6 bases and J dropped 4 bases, with 4 bases sitting between them. The CDR3 totals 11 residues. CDR1 and CDR2 from the germline V gene are MNHNY and SVGAGI (reference sequence). The CDR3 loop reads CASSLGNTIYF. The CDR3 DNA sequence: TGTGCCAGCAGCCTAGGAAACACCATATATTTT.

The sample holds a few counts of this clonotype. CDR3 nucleotides: TGTGCCAGCAGTTACTCGCACAGCCTTACCTACGAGCAGTACTTC. This encodes CASSYSHSLTYEQYF. J is TRBJ2-7 and V is TRBV6-5, with D unclear. This CDR3 region has 15 residues. V lost 0 bases, J lost 2 bases, and 11 bases lay in between. Per germline, CDR1 MNHEY and CDR2 SVGAGI.

This clonotype has only a few counts. The gene calls are TRBV18 and TRBJ1-3; 7 bases line up with TRBD1. CDR1 is KGHSH and CDR2 is LQKENI in the germline V gene. CDR3 size: 20 residues. Unmatched junction bases numbered 20, after V lost 3 bases and J lost 3 bases. The CDR3 reads CASSPPRARTGPLGGNTIYF. The CDR3 nucleotides read TGTGCCAGCTCACCTCCACGGGCTCGGACAGGTCCCTTAGGTGGAAACACCATATATTTT.

This clonotype came up many times. CDR3 residues: CASSLVVAGDTDTQYF. The CDR3 DNA sequence: TGCGCCAGCAGCTTGGTGGTAGCGGGAGACACAGATACGCAGTATTTT. This rearrangement joins TRBV5-1 to TRBJ2-3; 9 bases align to TRBD2. Germline V CDR1 and CDR2: SGHRS, YFSETQ. J gave up 2 bases and V 0 bases, and 4 bases lay outside the gene matches. The CDR3 sequence is 16 residues long.

This clonotype was detected ten times or more. V is TRBV4-2 and J is TRBJ2-1, with TRBD2 matching over 13 bases. Germline CDR1 and CDR2: LGHNA and YNFKEQ. CDR3 length equals 18 residues. The V gene end was trimmed by 0 bases and the J gene end by 4 bases; junction bases not matched to a gene: 6. The CDR3 nucleotides are TGTGCCAGCAGCCAAGACTTGACTAGCGGGGGGAGGTACAATGAGCAGTTCTTC. It encodes CASSQDLTSGGRYNEQFF.